These 23 T cell receptor beta chains originate from one sample sequenced in a study of OX40 agonist ivuxolimab in advanced cancers. The method was immunoSEQ multiplex PCR; TCRdb's version includes in-frame clones alone and lacks a portion of them. The table has 55,000 to 80,000 clones, about 88% seen once. This specimen consisted of CD4+ or CD8+ T cells sorted from blood, obtained in a trial of the OX40 agonist ivuxolimab. These receptors originate from an adult with an advanced solid tumor such as melanoma, head and neck, liver or kidney cancer.

This chain links TRBV18 with TRBJ1-1; D gene ambiguous. Trimming left V 2 bases short and J 6 bases short, with 10 bases between. The CDR3 extends over 13 amino acids. Looked up from germline, CDR1 is KGHSH and CDR2 is LQKENI. CDR3 coding DNA: TGTGCCAGCTCACCAGGGAAACGGCCTGAAGCTTTCTTT. Encoded protein: CASSPGKRPEAFF. Full variable domain (outside the CDR3, taken from reference TRBV18 and TRBJ1-1): NAGVMQNPRHLVRRRGQEARLRCSPMKGHSHVYWYRQLPEEGLKFMVYLQKENIIDESGMPKERFSAEFPKEGPSILRIQQVVRGDSAAYFCASSPGKRPEAFFGQGTRLTVV.

To note about this clone: The same CDR3 arises from other DNA sequences in this sample as well. The chain recombines TRBV7-3 with TRBJ2-2; 10 nucleotides agree with TRBD2. CDR3 length equals 18 residues. Germline lookup yields CDR1 SGHTA and CDR2 FQGTGA. Germline trimming cut 2 bases from V and 6 bases from J; bases unmatched to any gene: 12. The CDR3 DNA reads TGTGCCAGCAGCTTAGGGGGTCGAGCGGGAGGGCCCCCCGGGGAGCTGTTTTTT. It encodes CASSLGGRAGGPPGELFF.

This clone was counted a single time. The rearrangement links TRBV18 to TRBJ1-5; D unclear. Germline lookup yields CDR1 KGHSH and CDR2 LQKENI. The CDR3 has 12 amino acids. The V end was cut by 2 bases, the J end by 8 bases, with 7 bases between. CDR3 region: CASSPGREPQHF. CDR3 bases: TGTGCCAGCTCACCAGGGAGGGAGCCCCAGCATTTT.

A single count supports this clone. V and J are TRBV29-1 and TRBJ1-1; D gene unclear. The CDR3 is 13 amino acids. V was trimmed by 8 bases and J by 8 bases, leaving 21 bases between them. Germline assignment: CDR1 SQVTM and CDR2 ANQGSEA. The DNA for the CDR3 is TGCAGCCCAAGAAATGCTATTTGGGAGGAAGCTTTCTTT. Protein: CSPRNAIWEEAFF. Complete variable domain (other parts from reference TRBV29-1 and TRBJ1-1): SAVISQKPSRDICQRGTSLTIQCQVDSQVTMMFWYRQQPGQSLTLIATANQGSEATYESGFVIDKFPISRPNLTFSTLTVSNMSPEDSSIYLCSPRNAIWEEAFFGQGTRLTVV.

This CDR3 reads CASSHPSTGVRSDTQYF. The CDR3 region has the DNA TGTGCCAGCAGCCACCCGAGCACAGGGGTTCGGTCAGATACGCAGTATTTT. The chain recombines TRBV4-2 with TRBJ2-3; 7 bases fit TRBD1. This CDR3 region has 17 residues. Germline CDR1 and CDR2: LGHNA and YNFKEQ. V shed 3 bases and J 4 bases; nucleotides not matched to a gene: 13.

There are a few counts of this clone. V usage is TRBV2 and J usage is TRBJ2-3; D gene unclear. Deletions cut 7 bases from V and 2 bases from J, with 7 bases between. The CDR3 covers 12 residues. The germline V gene has CDR1 SNHLY and CDR2 FYNNEI. The chain's CDR3 is CASTVNTDTQYF. The CDR3 region has the DNA TGTGCCAGCACCGTAAACACAGATACGCAGTATTTT.

The chain links TRBV18 to TRBJ1-5; a weak D match, TRBD1 (6 bases). The CDR3 loop spans 13 amino acids. Germline V gives CDR1 KGHSH, CDR2 LQKENI. Trimming stripped 3 bases from V and 5 bases from J, with 8 bases between. In DNA, the CDR3 is TGTGCCAGCTCACCCTCAGGGGATCAGCCCCAGCATTTT. It specifies CASSPSGDQPQHF.

By sample share, this clone is medium-sized. The chain recombines TRBV18 with TRBJ2-5, with D uncertain. From germline, CDR1 is KGHSH and CDR2 LQKENI. The CDR3 is 13 residues long. Trimming stripped 3 bases from V and 4 bases from J, with 9 bases between. CDR3 region: CASSPVPGETQYF. CDR3 in DNA: TGTGCCAGCTCACCCGTACCGGGAGAGACCCAGTACTTC.

The chain employs TRBV11-3 and TRBJ2-1; D ambiguous. The CDR3 length is 15 residues. Trimming shortened V by 0 bases and J by 5 bases, and 11 bases separated the two germline ends. Germline CDR1 is SGHNT and CDR2 is YENEEA. The CDR3 coding sequence is TGTGCCAGCAGCTTAGACGACTTAGCAGACAATGAGCAGTTCTTC. Translation gives CASSLDDLADNEQFF. The full variable domain, in which reference TRBV11-3 and TRBJ2-1 provide the parts outside the CDR3, is EAGVVQSPRYKIIEKKQPVAFWCNPISGHNTLYWYLQNLGQGPELLIRYENEEAVDDSQLPKDRFSAERLKGVDSTLKIQPAELGDSAVYLCASSLDDLADNEQFFGPGTRLTVL.

Here the CDR3 reads CASSQEAPSARVGDTQYF. The CDR3 DNA is TGTGCCAGCAGCCAAGAGGCTCCTAGCGCTAGGGTTGGAGATACGCAGTATTTT. The rearrangement uses TRBV4-2 and TRBJ2-3; a possible D gene is TRBD2 (6 bases). V was cut by 0 bases and J by 5 bases, with 21 bases left in between. The CDR3 is 18 residues long. The germline CDR1 and CDR2 sequences are LGHNA and YNFKEQ.

The chain uses TRBV30 and TRBJ2-2, with D possibly matching TRBD2 (6 bases). This CDR3 has 11 amino acids. The V end was cut by 8 bases, the J end by 6 bases, with 10 bases between. Germline CDR1 is GTSNPN and CDR2 is SVGIG (reference sequence). CDR3 sequence (DNA): TGTGCCGGACCGGGGGCCGGGGAGCTGTTTTTT. It codes for CAGPGAGELFF. Filled out from reference TRBV30 and TRBJ2-2, the complete variable domain reads SQTIHQWPATLVQPVGSPLSLECTVEGTSNPNLYWYRQAAGRGLQLLFYSVGIGQISSEVPQNLSASRPQDRQFILSSKKLLLSDSGFYLCAGPGAGELFFGEGSRLTVL.

This chain joins TRBV5-4 and TRBJ2-1; D not certain. This CDR3 region has 12 residues. Between the trimmed V and J ends, which lost 4 bases and 3 bases, there was a span of 5 bases. Germline loops: CDR1 SGHNT, CDR2 YYREEE (reference sequence). The CDR3 spells CASSIDYNEQFF. CDR3 in DNA: TGTGCCAGCAGCATTGACTACAATGAGCAGTTCTTC.

This chain uses TRBV6-1 with TRBJ1-1, with D perhaps TRBD1 (6 bases). There are 13 residues in the CDR3. CDR1 MNHNS and CDR2 SASEGT come from the germline V gene. The V end was cut by 5 bases, the J end by 3 bases, with 10 bases between. The CDR3 sequence is CASSFNRDTEAFF. DNA for the CDR3: TGTGCCAGCAGTTTTAACAGGGACACTGAAGCTTTCTTT.

As concerns this clone: Other DNA sequences within the sample encode an identical CDR3. This chain connects TRBV18 to TRBJ1-1, with 8 bases lining up with TRBD1. Germline loops: CDR1 KGHSH, CDR2 LQKENI. The CDR3 totals 14 residues. Trimming cost V 3 bases and J 2 bases; bases outside gene matches: 2. The DNA for the CDR3 is TGTGCCAGCTCACCCGGACAGGGAAACACTGAAGCTTTCTTT. Encoded protein: CASSPGQGNTEAFF.

This clone showed up just a few times. The rearrangement uses TRBV4-2 and TRBJ2-3; D unclear. V dropped 6 bases and J dropped 4 bases, with 17 bases sitting between them. CDR1 and CDR2 from the germline V gene are LGHNA and YNFKEQ. The CDR3 consists of 15 residues. The CDR3 is CASRRRPGSPDTQYF. As DNA, the CDR3 is TGTGCCAGCAGGAGAAGACCCGGGTCCCCAGATACGCAGTATTTT.

V is TRBV7-2 and J is TRBJ2-3; TRBD1 agrees at 7 bases. This CDR3 region has 14 residues. V dropped 7 bases and J dropped 2; count of bases not matched to a gene: 6. The germline gives CDR1 SGHTA, CDR2 FQGNSA. As DNA, the CDR3 is TGTGCCAGCATCTTCCAGGGGGACACAGATACGCAGTATTTT. Encoded protein: CASIFQGDTDTQYF.

This chain links TRBV11-1 with TRBJ2-3, with 8 bases lining up with TRBD2. J lost 14 bases, V lost 3 bases, and 4 bases had no gene match. The germline CDR1 and CDR2 sequences are SGHAT and FQDESV (reference sequence). CDR3 size: 11 residues. In nucleotides, the CDR3 is TGTGCCAGCAGCTTGGCGGGAGGTTTGTATTTT. It translates to CASSLAGGLYF.

The V call is TRBV2, the J call TRBJ2-3; D uncertain. This CDR3 region has 12 residues. Germline V gene sequence: CDR1 SNHLY, CDR2 FYNNEI. V lost 4 bases to trimming and J lost 0 bases, with 2 bases between them. The CDR3 DNA follows: TGTGCCAGCAGTGTCAGCACAGATACGCAGTATTTT. It specifies CASSVSTDTQYF.

V and J are TRBV6-6 and TRBJ2-7; D perhaps matches TRBD1 (6 bases). Trimming shortened V by 7 bases and J by 5 bases, and 15 bases separated the two germline ends. CDR1 and CDR2 (germline): MNHNY, SVGAGI (reference sequence). The CDR3 length is 13 residues. The CDR3 protein is CASTPQGRNEQYF. CDR3 sequence (DNA): TGTGCCAGCACCCCGCAGGGGAGAAACGAGCAGTACTTC.

This chain uses TRBV19 with TRBJ2-7; a possible D gene is TRBD1 (7 bases). The CDR3 sequence is 13 residues long. V gave up 10 bases and J gave up 5 bases, with 18 bases separating them. Germline V gene data show CDR1 as LNHDA and CDR2 as SQIVND (reference sequence). CDR3 in amino acids: CATNRAGGHEQYF. CDR3 DNA: TGTGCCACGAATAGGGCAGGGGGGCACGAGCAGTACTTC.

V usage is TRBV11-3 and J usage is TRBJ1-1; perhaps TRBD1 as D (6 bases). The CDR3 is 15 amino acids. The V end was cut by 8 bases, the J end by 1 base, with 17 bases between. Germline loops: CDR1 SGHNT, CDR2 YENEEA. CDR3 residues: CASGTSDSKNTEAFF. The CDR3 DNA is TGTGCCAGCGGCACCTCGGACAGTAAGAACACTGAAGCTTTCTTT.

The chain links TRBV25-1 to TRBJ2-5; D possibly uses TRBD1 or TRBD2 (6 bases each). CDR3 size: 14 residues. CDR1 and CDR2 from the germline V gene are MGHDK and SYGVNS. Trimming pared 6 bases from V and 4 bases from J, leaving 15 bases between. CDR3 nucleotide sequence: TGTGCCAGCAGGAGGGGCAGGGGAGGAGAGACCCAGTACTTC. Translating gives CASRRGRGGETQYF.

Only one count was recorded for this clone. The chain is built from TRBV28 and TRBJ1-1, with 11 bases identical to TRBD1. This CDR3 is 13 amino acids long. Losses at the gene ends were 4 bases for V and 11 bases for J; bases not matched to a gene: 6. Germline CDR1 MDHEN, CDR2 SYDVKM. The CDR3 DNA sequence: TGTGCCAGCAGTTACCGGGACAGGGGGAGCGCTTTCTTT. Protein sequence: CASSYRDRGSAFF. Full variable domain (rest looked up from reference TRBV28 and TRBJ1-1): DVKVTQSSRYLVKRTGEKVFLECVQDMDHENMFWYRQDPGLGLRLIYFSYDVKMKEKGDIPEGYSVSREKKERFSLILESASTNQTSMYLCASSYRDRGSAFFGQGTRLTVV.